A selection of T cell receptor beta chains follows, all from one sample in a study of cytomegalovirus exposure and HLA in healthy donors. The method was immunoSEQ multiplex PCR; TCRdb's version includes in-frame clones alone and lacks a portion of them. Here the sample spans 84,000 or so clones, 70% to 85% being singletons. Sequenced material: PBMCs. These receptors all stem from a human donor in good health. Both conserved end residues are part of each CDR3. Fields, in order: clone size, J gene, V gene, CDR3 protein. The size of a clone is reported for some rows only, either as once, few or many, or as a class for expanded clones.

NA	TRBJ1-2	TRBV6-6	CASSYLGSGDGYPF
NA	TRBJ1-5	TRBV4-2	CASSQELGQAYQPQHF
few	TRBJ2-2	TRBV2	CASSVGLAGTGELFF
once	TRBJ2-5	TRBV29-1	CSVKDPPRGETQYF
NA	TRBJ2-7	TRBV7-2	CASSLKASGQGAHEQYF
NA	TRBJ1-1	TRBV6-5	CASSYYPGRTEAFF
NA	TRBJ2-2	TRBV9	CASSPIAGTGELFF
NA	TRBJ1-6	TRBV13	CASSLEGDGNSPLHF
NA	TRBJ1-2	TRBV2	CASGRGGINGYTF
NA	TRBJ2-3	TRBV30	CAWNGGGGTDTQYF
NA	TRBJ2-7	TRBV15	CATSNTGATYEQYF
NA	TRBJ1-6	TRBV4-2	CASSLKDRDLYSPLHF
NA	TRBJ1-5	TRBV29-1	CSVEDLGTSSNQPQHF
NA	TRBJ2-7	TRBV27	CASSISGTGSSEQYF
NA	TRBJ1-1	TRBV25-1	CASAKLDMNTEAFF
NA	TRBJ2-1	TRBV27	CASSLSLAGGTEQFF
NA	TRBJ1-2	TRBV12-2	CASRPSRDMNGYTF
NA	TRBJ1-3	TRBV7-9	CASSYRQGDSGNTIYF
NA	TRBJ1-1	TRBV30	CASQTGTGFSEAFF
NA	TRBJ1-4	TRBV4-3	CASSQGSGRGHSGEKLFF
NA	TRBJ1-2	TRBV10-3	CAISDLESDSYGYTF
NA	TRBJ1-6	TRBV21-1	CASSPQGPSPLHF
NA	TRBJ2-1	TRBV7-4	CASSLMCSGGMYNEQFF
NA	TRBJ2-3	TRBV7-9	CASSQRGGTQYF
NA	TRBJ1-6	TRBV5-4	CASSLQGLNSPLHF
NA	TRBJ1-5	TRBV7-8	CASSLGGYSNQPQHF
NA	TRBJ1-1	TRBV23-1	CASTDSLGTGMEWHTEAFF
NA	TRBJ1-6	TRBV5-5	CASSLATGGNSPLHF
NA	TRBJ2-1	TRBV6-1	CASSEAPGLPSLNNEQFF
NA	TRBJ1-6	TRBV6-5	CASSYGRPGLNSPLHF
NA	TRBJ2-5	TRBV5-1	CASSLGPGVGETQYF
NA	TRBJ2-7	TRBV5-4	CASSVASRGSYEQYF